The 8 T cell receptor beta chains presented below share a single source sample, sequenced in a study of blood T cell repertoires in COVID-19. Sequencing was performed with immunoSEQ multiplex PCR; in TCRdb, only in-frame clones are kept and a portion is missing. Here the sample spans 450,000 or so clones, around 91% being singletons. The sample taken for sequencing was peripheral blood. Receptors originate from a woman aged 40 to 55 with COVID-19, enrolled during active disease.

V usage is TRBV5-5 and J usage is TRBJ2-6, with 8 bases that match TRBD1. The CDR3 runs 18 residues. Unmatched junction bases numbered 5, after V lost 0 bases and J lost 0 bases. Per the germline V gene, CDR1 is SGHKS and CDR2 is YYEKEE (reference sequence). The CDR3 is CASSLGVGQVSGANVLTF. DNA for the CDR3: TGTGCCAGCAGCTTGGGAGTGGGACAGGTCTCTGGGGCCAACGTCCTGACTTTC.

V usage is TRBV4-3 and J usage is TRBJ1-5, with TRBD1 matching over 12 bases. V shed 0 bases and J 2 bases; nucleotides not matched to a gene: 2. This CDR3 region has 17 residues. The V gene's germline CDR1 is LGHNA and CDR2 YSLEER. CDR3 sequence reads: CASSQDGTGGGNQPQHF. CDR3 nucleotide sequence: TGCGCCAGCAGCCAAGACGGGACAGGGGGCGGCAATCAGCCCCAGCATTTT.

V is TRBV10-3 and J is TRBJ1-2, with TRBD1 as a possible D gene (6 bases). CDR1 ENHRY and CDR2 SYGVKD come from the germline V gene. This CDR3 contains 15 residues. The V gene lost 3 bases and the J gene lost 8 bases, with 19 bases spanning the gap. CDR3 coding DNA: TGTGCCATCAGTGATAGGATTGGGGGCGTGAGGGGCTACACCTTC. This translates into CAISDRIGGVRGYTF.

The chain has TRBV30 and TRBJ1-6; tentatively, D is TRBD1 (5 bases). CDR1 is GTSNPN and CDR2 is SVGIG in the germline V gene (reference sequence). CDR3 length: 15 amino acids. V lost 3 bases and J lost 2, with 11 bases in between. The chain's CDR3 is CAWRASGAYNSPLHF. Written as DNA, the CDR3 is TGTGCCTGGAGGGCCTCGGGGGCCTATAATTCACCCCTCCACTTT.

Details on this clone: Other DNA sequences in this specimen translate into the identical CDR3. This chain links TRBV30 with TRBJ2-7; no firm D call. Trimming removed 0 bases at V and 3 bases at J, with 3 bases between. This CDR3 spans 11 amino acids. The germline gives CDR1 GTSNPN, CDR2 SVGIG (reference sequence). In nucleotides, the CDR3 is TGTGCCTGGAGTGTACTCTACGAGCAGTACTTC. Translation: CAWSVLYEQYF. Based on the CDR3 plus reference TRBV30 and TRBJ2-7, the full variable domain is SQTIHQWPATLVQPVGSPLSLECTVEGTSNPNLYWYRQAAGRGLQLLFYSVGIGQISSEVPQNLSASRPQDRQFILSSKKLLLSDSGFYLCAWSVLYEQYFGPGTRLTVT.

V gene TRBV3-1 (or the pseudogene TRBV3-2) combines with J gene TRBJ1-4; no reliable D call. Germline lookup yields CDR1 LGHDT and CDR2 YNNKEL (reference sequence). The length of the CDR3 is 15 residues. Deletions cut 1 base from V and 4 bases from J, with 10 bases between. Here the CDR3 DNA reads TGTGCCAGCAGCCAAGTAGACTCGTTTAATGAAAAACTGTTTTTT. It codes for CASSQVDSFNEKLFF.

This chain joins TRBV28 and TRBJ1-5; 8 bases match TRBD1. CDR1 is MDHEN and CDR2 is SYDVKM in the germline V gene. This CDR3 has 14 residues. V lost 10 bases and J lost 5; bases outside the gene matches: 10. CDR3 protein: CATKPTGEYQPQHF. The CDR3 DNA is TGTGCCACTAAACCGACAGGGGAATATCAGCCCCAGCATTTT.

The V and J genes are TRBV15 and TRBJ1-2, with D uncertain. V was trimmed by 1 base and J by 8 bases, leaving 14 bases between them. CDR1 and CDR2 (germline): LNHNV, YYDKDF (reference sequence). This CDR3 comprises 14 residues. The CDR3 sequence: CATSRGLEAWGYTF. DNA of the CDR3: TGTGCCACCAGCAGAGGCCTAGAGGCATGGGGCTACACCTTC. Full variable domain (missing parts from reference TRBV15 and TRBJ1-2): DAMVIQNPRYQVTQFGKPVTLSCSQTLNHNVMYWYQQKSSQAPKLLFHYYDKDFNNEADTPDNFQSRRPNTSFCFLDIRSPGLGDTAMYLCATSRGLEAWGYTFGSGTRLTVV.